This T cell receptor beta chain stems from a study of T cell repertoires in cytomegalovirus infection (dated by TCRdb to the late 2010s). Regarding the research as a whole: Peptide stimulations targeted recently identified HLA-C-restricted CMV epitopes, whose presentation resists viral immunomodulation, together with well-studied HLA-B-restricted epitopes. Donor HLA type was relevant to the analysis, because carriage of CMV infection together with the matching HLA type was indicated by public TCR beta signatures. Beyond this particular receptor, the publication reports: The ex vivo response was dominated by HLA-C-restricted CMV-specific TCR beta clonotypes, and the single most frequent clonotype in two of eight donors was supplied by these HLA-C-restricted clonotypes. In both this cohort and an independent cohort of a few hundred donors, the cumulative frequency of public TCR beta family members distinguished carriers of CMV infection plus the relevant HLA type.

Based on the germline V gene (reference sequence), the CDR1 and CDR2 sequences are SEHNR and FQNEAQ. V drops 1 base and J drops 3 bases, leaving 6 bases in between. The CDR3 runs 14 amino acids, cysteine and phenylalanine included. The kept DNA is CDR3 alone, 42 bases in frame from the first base. This clonotype was detected many times. Which antigen it targets is not known. No much larger clonotype is one base removed from it; base qualities were not supplied. Explained via the paper, the treatment or condition label denotes: in vitro stimulation with specific CMV peptide epitopes to enrich CMV-specific T cells. Sequenced using an Illumina HiSeq 1500. The public reads were reanalyzed by TCRdb: fastp trimming at Q25, MiXCR alignment, in-frame beta chains only. Rows merge per CDR3 protein into single entries with the most common DNA and genes. A total of 900,000 to 950,000 distinct CDR3 sequences appear in this sample, roughly 30% of them only once. The biggest ten clones account for over 13% of the sample.

The sample consisted of cultured CD8+ T cells from PBMCs, taken from culture after CMV antigen stimulation. The origin of this receptor is a human donor in good health (CMV status not recorded). Some clones in this sample may be carry-over from other donors' samples. The chain links TRBV7-9 with TRBJ2-2; no D gene call is confident. The CDR3 is CASSLDSHTGELFF. The bases are TGTGCCAGCAGCTTAGACAGTCACACCGGGGAGCTGTTTTTT.